This TCR beta chain was captured by sequencing in a study of blood T cell repertoires in COVID-19 (TCRdb year 2020). In terms of the full investigation: The collaborator samples originated in the United States, Italy and Spain and spanned the acute and convalescent phases of COVID-19. The repertoires were made available in a free public database intended to serve as a resource for research on the immune response to SARS-CoV-2. Where available, HLA class I and class II types were obtained from metadata supplied by the sample provider rather than from assay-based typing. The material from the prospective study consisted of cDNA or gDNA derived from T cells, B-cell-depleted T cells, or PBMCs. Nearly every sample came with metadata listing a de-identified subject ID, COVID-19 status, age in years and sex. Deeply sampled blood TCRbeta repertoires from subjects exposed to, actively infected with, or recovered from COVID-19 were included in the dataset. The samples were drawn from the first 160 participants of the ongoing ImmuneRACE study and from 1,254 subjects provided by 6 global collaborators.

This clone came up a few times. No antigen is known for it. Base qualities are not recorded, but no much larger clone differs from it by a single base. TCRbeta CDR3 regions were amplified from genomic DNA by means of the immunoSEQ Assay, a bias-controlled multiplex PCR. The study's own analysis went as follows. The number of nucleated cells in each sample was estimated by amplification of reference gene primers within the assay. Sequence reads were collapsed and filtered to measure the absolute abundance of every unique TCRbeta CDR3 rearrangement. For each sample, productive Simpson clonality was calculated as the square root of Simpson's diversity index across productive rearrangements. This is the immuneACCESS table as TCRdb keeps it, with only in-frame sequences that have V and J called. A part of the clones is gone; compared with another copy, unresolved V genes explain less than half, and the rest is unexplained. The V and J calls and the clone size are those of that table, but D and trimming were determined from the DNA. Across this sample there are 200,000 to 250,000 clones, with around 83% seen only once. Around 3.5% of the sample lies in the top ten.

The CDR3 holds 13 amino acids from the cysteine to the phenylalanine. Just the 39-base CDR3 DNA is kept, in frame starting at base 1. The germline V gene gives CDR1 as MNHEY and CDR2 as SVGAGI. Trimming at the junction amounts to 6 bases on V and 8 bases on J, and the germline ends lie 16 bases apart. What the work shows at the level of the full study, not this receptor alone: How much clinical and demographic metadata was included differed by source and by participant, and the metadata was provided uncurated.

Each collaborating institution followed its own protocols to collect whole blood in K2EDTA tubes. Collaborator samples were shipped for TCRbeta analysis as frozen whole blood, isolated PBMCs, or DNA extracted from either sample type. The origin of this receptor is a woman between 18 and 29 years old with acute or convalescent COVID-19. Rearrangement joined TRBV6-5 to TRBJ1-2, with the D gene too uncertain to name. The sample taken for sequencing was peripheral blood. Here the CDR3 is given as CASSQTASGGYTF. The DNA sequence is given as TGTGCCAGCAGCCAAACAGCCTCCGGAGGCTACACCTTC.